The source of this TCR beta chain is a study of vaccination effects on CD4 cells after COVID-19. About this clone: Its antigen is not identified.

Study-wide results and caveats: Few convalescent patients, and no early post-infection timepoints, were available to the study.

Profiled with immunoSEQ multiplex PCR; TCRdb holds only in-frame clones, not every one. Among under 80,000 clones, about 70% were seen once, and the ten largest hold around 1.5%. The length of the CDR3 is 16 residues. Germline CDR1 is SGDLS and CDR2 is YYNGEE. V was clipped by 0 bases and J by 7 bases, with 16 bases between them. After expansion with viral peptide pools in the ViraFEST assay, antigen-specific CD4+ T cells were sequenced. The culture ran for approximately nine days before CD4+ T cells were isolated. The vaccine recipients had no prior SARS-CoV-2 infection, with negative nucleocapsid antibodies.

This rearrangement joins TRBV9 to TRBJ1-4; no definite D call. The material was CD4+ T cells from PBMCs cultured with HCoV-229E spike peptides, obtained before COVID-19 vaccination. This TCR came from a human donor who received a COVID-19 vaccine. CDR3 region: CASSVEEKGKIEKLFF. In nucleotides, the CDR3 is TGTGCCAGCAGCGTAGAGGAAAAGGGTAAGATTGAAAAACTGTTTTTT.